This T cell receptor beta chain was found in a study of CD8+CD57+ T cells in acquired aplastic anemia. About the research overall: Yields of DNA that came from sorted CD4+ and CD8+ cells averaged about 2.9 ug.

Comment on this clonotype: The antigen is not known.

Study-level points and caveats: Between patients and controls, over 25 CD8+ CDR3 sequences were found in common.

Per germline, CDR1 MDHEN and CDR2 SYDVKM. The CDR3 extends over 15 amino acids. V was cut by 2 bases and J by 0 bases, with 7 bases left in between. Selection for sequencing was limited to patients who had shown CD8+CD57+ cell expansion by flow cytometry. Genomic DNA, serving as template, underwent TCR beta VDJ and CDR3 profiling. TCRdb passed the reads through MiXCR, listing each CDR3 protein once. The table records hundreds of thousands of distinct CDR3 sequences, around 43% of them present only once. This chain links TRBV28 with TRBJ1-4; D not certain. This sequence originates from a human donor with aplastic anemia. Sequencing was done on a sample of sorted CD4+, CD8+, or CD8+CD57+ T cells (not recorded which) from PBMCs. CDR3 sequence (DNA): TGTGCCAGCAGTTTAATAGCTGCAACTAATGAAAAACTGTTTTTT. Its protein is CASSLIAATNEKLFF.